This T cell receptor beta chain was identified in a study of T cell repertoires in cytomegalovirus infection. One entry per CDR3 protein results from TCRdb running MiXCR on the reads. In the table there are 150,000 to 200,000 distinct CDR3 sequences, around 20% of which are singletons. Sequenced input: PBMCs. This clonotype was obtained from a human donor in good health (CMV status not recorded). Some clones in this sample may be carry-over from other donors' samples.

The chain's CDR3 is CASSPVGLANTGELFF. Here the CDR3 DNA reads TGTGCCAGCAGCCCCGTGGGGCTAGCGAACACCGGGGAGCTGTTTTTT. V is TRBV28 and J is TRBJ2-2; tentative D call: TRBD1 (5 bases). This CDR3 has 16 amino acids. Trimming stripped 6 bases from V and 0 bases from J, with 14 bases between. Germline V lookup: CDR1 MDHEN, CDR2 SYDVKM.